Below are 27 T cell receptor beta chains sequenced from a single sample in a study. TCRdb re-derived calls from the reads in MiXCR, one entry per CDR3 protein. The data show about 7,100 distinct CDR3 sequences, with 32% seen just once and roughly a fifth held by the top ten. Sequenced sample: blood. All receptors come from a human donor.

This clonotype counts as medium-sized. The chain has TRBV5-1 and TRBJ2-7, with TRBD1 matching over 10 bases. The CDR3 is 14 residues long. V trimming: 2 bases; J trimming: 2 bases; junction bases outside the gene matches: 1. In germline, CDR1 is SGHRS, CDR2 YFSETQ. The CDR3 nucleotides are TGCGCCAGCAGCTTAGGACAGGGGGCCTACGAGCAGTACTTC. The encoded protein is CASSLGQGAYEQYF.

Judged by abundance, this clonotype is medium-sized. The V gene is TRBV5-1, the J gene TRBJ1-2; possibly TRBD1 for D (6 bases). The CDR3 contains 14 residues. CDR1 is SGHRS and CDR2 is YFSETQ in the germline V gene. The ends were cut back, 0 bases at V and 6 bases at J, with 12 bases in the middle. The CDR3 spells CASSLGQVKDGYTF. The DNA for the CDR3 is TGCGCCAGCAGCTTGGGACAGGTTAAGGATGGCTACACCTTC. Filled out from reference TRBV5-1 and TRBJ1-2, the complete variable domain reads KAGVTQTPRYLIKTRGQQVTLSCSPISGHRSVSWYQQTPGQGLQFLFEYFSETQRNKGNFPGRFSGRQFSNSRSEMNVSTLELGDSALYLCASSLGQVKDGYTFGSGTRLTVV.

In its sample, this clonotype ranks as medium-sized (0.01 to 0.1%). This chain connects TRBV4-2 to TRBJ1-3; D call uncertain. The CDR3 is made up of 14 amino acids. The germline V and J ends were trimmed by 5 bases and 5 bases, with 13 bases remaining between them. The germline V gene has CDR1 LGHNA and CDR2 YNFKEQ. The CDR3 here is CASSYSTGRNTIYF. CDR3 DNA: TGTGCCAGCAGCTACTCGACTGGACGAAACACCATATATTTT.

As for this clonotype: One base away lies a much larger clone, so this may be a sequencing read error. The V and J genes are TRBV20-1 and TRBJ2-5; D is ambiguous. Trimming cost V 0 bases and J 4 bases, with 15 bases left between them. Germline values: CDR1 DFQATT, CDR2 SNEGSKA (reference sequence). The CDR3 is 15 residues long. The CDR3 protein is CSARDSVVTLETQYF. For the CDR3, the DNA is TGCAGTGCTAGAGATTCGGTGGTGACTTTAGAGACCCAGTACTTC.

This clonotype is categorized as medium-sized. The chain joins TRBV29-1 to TRBJ2-2, with D hard to call. Trimming removed 4 bases from V and 3 bases from J, with 6 bases in between. The CDR3 has 12 amino acids. Germline V gene sequence: CDR1 SQVTM, CDR2 ANQGSEA. The CDR3 region is CSVVSDTGELFF. CDR3 sequence (DNA): TGCAGCGTTGTCTCAGACACCGGGGAGCTGTTTTTT.

Sample share makes this clonotype medium-sized. This chain uses TRBV15 with TRBJ2-6; D remains unclear. Trimming removed 0 bases at V and 0 bases at J, with 0 bases between. The CDR3 is 14 residues long. The germline V gene has CDR1 LNHNV and CDR2 YYDKDF (reference sequence). The CDR3 DNA sequence: TGTGCCACCAGCAGAGACTCTGGGGCCAACGTCCTGACTTTC. Its protein product is CATSRDSGANVLTF. The complete variable domain, with remaining parts taken from reference TRBV15 and TRBJ2-6, reads DAMVIQNPRYQVTQFGKPVTLSCSQTLNHNVMYWYQQKSSQAPKLLFHYYDKDFNNEADTPDNFQSRRPNTSFCFLDIRSPGLGDTAMYLCATSRDSGANVLTFGAGSRLTVL.

With respect to this clonotype: A much larger clonotype is one base distant, so this may be a read error. The chain joins TRBV14 to TRBJ1-5; D call uncertain. The CDR3 contains 12 residues. CDR1 is SGHDN, CDR2 FVKESK, per germline. The CDR3 sequence is CAGSQGYQPQHF. The CDR3 region has the DNA TGTGCCGGCAGCCAAGGGTATCAGCCCCAGCATTTT. Full variable domain (rest looked up from reference TRBV14 and TRBJ1-5): EAGVTQFPSHSVIEKGQTVTLRCDPISGHDNLYWYRRVMGKEIKFLLHFVKESKQDESGMPNNRFLAERTGGTYSTLKVQPAELEDSGVYFCAGSQGYQPQHFGDGTRLSIL.

The table lists this clonotype with many counts. This rearrangement joins TRBV6-5 to TRBJ2-7; 14 positions match TRBD2. J lost 5 bases, V lost 2 bases, and 8 bases had no gene match. The CDR3 has 17 amino acids. CDR1 is MNHEY, CDR2 SVGAGI, per germline. CDR3 protein: CASSYGGTSGSSHEQYF. The CDR3 DNA follows: TGTGCCAGCAGTTACGGAGGGACTAGCGGGAGTAGCCACGAGCAGTACTTC.

V gene TRBV29-1 combines with J gene TRBJ1-1; D is possibly TRBD1 (5 bases). The CDR3 covers 13 residues. The V and J ends lost 4 bases and 6 bases respectively, with 15 bases between them. Germline V gives CDR1 SQVTM, CDR2 ANQGSEA. CDR3 residues: CSVGGPGTSEAFF. For the CDR3, the DNA is TGCAGCGTTGGAGGGCCAGGGACCTCTGAAGCTTTCTTT.

Turning to this clonotype: Just one base apart from a much larger clone, this may be a read error. The rearrangement uses TRBV19 and TRBJ2-7; 11 bases fit TRBD2. In germline, CDR1 is LNHDA, CDR2 SQIVND (reference sequence). The CDR3 length is 15 residues. Trimming removed 6 bases from V and 7 bases from J; junction bases left unmatched: 11. CDR3: CASSWTSGFYNEQYF. The CDR3 region has the DNA TGTGCCAGTAGCTGGACTAGCGGGTTTTACAATGAGCAGTACTTC.

This clonotype is medium-sized. The chain is built from TRBV14 and TRBJ2-1; D perhaps matches TRBD2 (6 bases). The germline CDR1 and CDR2 sequences are SGHDN and FVKESK. The CDR3 length is 19 residues. The ends were cut back, 4 bases at V and 4 bases at J, with 26 bases in the middle. The CDR3: CASSPPFGVAASGYNEQFF. CDR3 sequence (DNA): TGTGCCAGCAGCCCCCCCTTCGGGGTAGCGGCCTCTGGGTACAATGAGCAGTTCTTC. Supplemented by reference TRBV14 and TRBJ2-1, the full variable domain reads EAGVTQFPSHSVIEKGQTVTLRCDPISGHDNLYWYRRVMGKEIKFLLHFVKESKQDESGMPNNRFLAERTGGTYSTLKVQPAELEDSGVYFCASSPPFGVAASGYNEQFFGPGTRLTVL.

This clonotype is labeled medium-sized. The CDR3 region is CSARGISYNEQFF. The CDR3 region has the DNA TGCAGCGCCAGGGGGATCTCCTACAATGAGCAGTTCTTC. The chain carries TRBV29-1 and TRBJ2-1, with 7 bases fitting TRBD1. The germline V gene encodes CDR1 SQVTM and CDR2 ANQGSEA. This CDR3 has 13 residues. The V and J ends lost 7 bases and 0 bases, in that order; junction bases with no gene match: 3.

This clonotype is medium-sized. This chain links TRBV29-1 with TRBJ1-1; 7 nucleotides line up with TRBD1. V shed 3 bases, J shed 4 bases, and the junction held 5 bases outside the gene matches. The CDR3 consists of 13 residues. Germline V gives CDR1 SQVTM, CDR2 ANQGSEA. This CDR3 reads CSVEGDSGTEAFF. In nucleotides, the CDR3 is TGCAGCGTTGAGGGGGACAGCGGCACTGAAGCTTTCTTT.

The rearrangement uses TRBV6-1 and TRBJ1-1, with unresolved D. The V end lost 5 bases, the J end lost 7 bases, and 14 bases lay between the germline ends. This CDR3 comprises 13 residues. CDR1 and CDR2 from the germline V gene are MNHNS and SASEGT. CDR3 loop: CASSYDFPDEAFF. The CDR3 DNA reads TGTGCCAGCAGTTACGATTTCCCGGATGAAGCTTTCTTT.

The sample holds a few counts of this clonotype. The CDR3 reads CSARAGTENQPQHF. The CDR3, as DNA: TGCAGTGCTAGAGCCGGGACAGAGAATCAGCCCCAGCATTTT. V and J are TRBV20-1 and TRBJ1-5; TRBD1 matches at 7 bases. The CDR3 is 14 residues long. CDR1 is DFQATT and CDR2 is SNEGSKA in the germline V gene (reference sequence). J lost 4 bases, V lost 1 base, and 4 bases had no gene match.

On this clonotype itself: The DNA is left out, because the CDR3 cannot be placed on it with certainty; the CDR3 is given as TCRdb lists it. This CDR3 reads CSVEEAGLGEKLFFGYTF. The rearrangement links TRBV29-1 to TRBJ1-2; TRBD1, as called in the table, went unchecked against the DNA. The CDR3 totals 18 residues, both ends included. CDR1 is SQVTM, CDR2 ANQGSEA, per germline.

In its sample, this clonotype is medium-sized. The rearrangement uses TRBV29-1 and TRBJ2-1; D is perhaps TRBD1 or TRBD2 (5 bases each). The CDR3 has 12 amino acids. The germline V gene has CDR1 SQVTM and CDR2 ANQGSEA. Trimming pared 3 bases from V and 4 bases from J, leaving 7 bases between. CDR3 protein: CSVERGYNEQFF. In nucleotides, the CDR3 is TGCAGCGTTGAGAGGGGATACAATGAGCAGTTCTTC.

The CDR3 protein is CSVDAPEGYTF. CDR3 DNA: TGCAGCGTTGACGCCCCCGAGGGCTACACCTTC. The chain links TRBV29-1 to TRBJ1-2; D is uncertain. Germline V gene lookup returns CDR1 SQVTM and CDR2 ANQGSEA. This CDR3 comprises 11 residues. Trimming shortened V by 3 bases and J by 8 bases, and 10 bases separated the two germline ends.

In this sample, this clonotype is medium-sized. This rearrangement joins TRBV19 to TRBJ2-1, with D perhaps matching TRBD2 (6 bases). This CDR3 comprises 15 residues. Germline values: CDR1 LNHDA, CDR2 SQIVND (reference sequence). The V gene lost 5 bases and the J gene lost 6 bases, with 17 bases spanning the gap. The CDR3 protein is CASSLAGSLRNEQFF. For the CDR3, the DNA is TGTGCCAGTAGTCTTGCCGGGAGTCTCCGCAATGAGCAGTTCTTC.

This clonotype has a count of ten or more. This chain's CDR3 is CASSIGGSGPFSYEQYF. CDR3 DNA sequence: TGTGCCAGCAGCATCGGGGGGAGCGGGCCCTTCTCCTACGAGCAGTACTTC. The V gene is TRBV4-2, the J gene TRBJ2-7; 7 nucleotides match TRBD2. Germline CDR1 is LGHNA and CDR2 is YNFKEQ. The CDR3 totals 17 residues. Trimming at V came to 5 bases and at J to 0 bases, leaving 13 bases not matched to a gene.

By share, this clonotype counts as medium-sized. The rearrangement joins TRBV4-2 to TRBJ1-2; possibly TRBD1 for D (6 bases). Germline values: CDR1 LGHNA, CDR2 YNFKEQ. Trimming took off 4 bases at V and 14 bases at J, with 17 bases between the two ends. CDR3 length equals 12 residues. This CDR3 is CASSLGGARETF. The CDR3 nucleotides read TGTGCCAGCAGCCTGGGGGGCGCAAGGGAGACCTTC.

This clonotype was detected many times. This sequence joins TRBV14 and TRBJ1-2; no clear D. Trimming shortened V by 4 bases and J by 4 bases, and 13 bases separated the two germline ends. The CDR3 loop spans 14 amino acids. Germline CDR1 reads SGHDN; CDR2 reads FVKESK. The CDR3 DNA reads as TGTGCCAGCAGCCCCGGACGCCTGGGCTATGGCTACACCTTC. This codes for CASSPGRLGYGYTF.

This clonotype is labeled medium-sized (0.01 to 0.1%). The chain is built from TRBV29-1 and TRBJ1-2; D is perhaps TRBD1 (5 bases). The V end was cut by 6 bases, the J end by 6 bases, with 8 bases between. Per the germline V gene, CDR1 is SQVTM and CDR2 is ANQGSEA. This CDR3 region has 10 residues. The CDR3 spells CSVMGDGYTF. CDR3 bases: TGCAGCGTGATGGGGGATGGCTACACCTTC.

This clonotype is labeled medium-sized. The gene calls are TRBV6-2 or TRBV6-3 and TRBJ1-1; D not resolved. The CDR3 is 14 amino acids. Trimming left V 2 bases short and J 0 bases short, with 7 bases between. In germline, CDR1 is MNHEY, CDR2 SVGEGT. CDR3 loop: CASSYRELNTEAFF. In nucleotides, the CDR3 is TGTGCCAGCAGTTACCGGGAACTGAACACTGAAGCTTTCTTT.

This clonotype was observed at least ten times. This chain connects TRBV28 to TRBJ1-4; a weak D match, TRBD1 (5 bases). The CDR3 is 15 amino acids. CDR1 is MDHEN, CDR2 SYDVKM, per germline. V was clipped by 6 bases and J by 4 bases, with 15 bases between them. The CDR3, as DNA: TGTGCCAGCAGCCCGGGACGGCTCATTAATGAAAAACTGTTTTTT. Its translation: CASSPGRLINEKLFF.

As concerns this clonotype: This sequence may be a read error, since a much larger clone differs from it by one base. The chain has TRBV29-1 and TRBJ2-1; D is undetermined. This CDR3 region has 14 residues. With 3 bases removed from V and 7 bases from J, the gap between germline ends came to 16 bases. Germline CDR1 reads SQVTM; CDR2 reads ANQGSEA. For the CDR3, the DNA is TGCAGCGTTGAGATAACAACACATGGTAATGAGCAGTTCTTC. This translates into CSVEITTHGNEQFF.

This clonotype is large. This chain uses TRBV29-1 with TRBJ1-5; 9 nucleotides agree with TRBD1. V lost 0 bases, J lost 7 bases, and 4 bases stayed unmatched. Germline lookup yields CDR1 SQVTM and CDR2 ANQGSEA. The CDR3 is 14 amino acids. CDR3 region: CSVEEGQGGQPQHF. The CDR3, as DNA: TGCAGCGTTGAAGAGGGACAGGGCGGCCAGCCCCAGCATTTT. The complete variable domain, with remaining parts taken from reference TRBV29-1 and TRBJ1-5, reads SAVISQKPSRDICQRGTSLTIQCQVDSQVTMMFWYRQQPGQSLTLIATANQGSEATYESGFVIDKFPISRPNLTFSTLTVSNMSPEDSSIYLCSVEEGQGGQPQHFGDGTRLSIL.